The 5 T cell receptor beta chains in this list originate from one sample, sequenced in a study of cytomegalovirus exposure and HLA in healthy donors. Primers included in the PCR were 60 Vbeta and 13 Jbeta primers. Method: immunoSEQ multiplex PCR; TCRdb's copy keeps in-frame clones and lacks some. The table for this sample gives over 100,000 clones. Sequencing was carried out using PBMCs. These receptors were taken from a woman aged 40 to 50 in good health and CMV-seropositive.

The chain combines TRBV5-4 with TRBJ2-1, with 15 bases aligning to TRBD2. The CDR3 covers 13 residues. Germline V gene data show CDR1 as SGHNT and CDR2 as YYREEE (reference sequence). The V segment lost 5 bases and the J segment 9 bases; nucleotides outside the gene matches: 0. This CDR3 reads CASRGLAGGEQFF. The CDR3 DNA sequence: TGTGCCAGCAGGGGACTAGCGGGAGGTGAGCAGTTCTTC. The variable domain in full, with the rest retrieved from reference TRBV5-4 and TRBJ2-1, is ETGVTQSPTHLIKTRGQQVTLRCSSQSGHNTVSWYQQALGQGPQFIFQYYREEENGRGNFPPRFSGLQFPNYSSELNVNALELDDSALYLCASRGLAGGEQFFGPGTRLTVL.

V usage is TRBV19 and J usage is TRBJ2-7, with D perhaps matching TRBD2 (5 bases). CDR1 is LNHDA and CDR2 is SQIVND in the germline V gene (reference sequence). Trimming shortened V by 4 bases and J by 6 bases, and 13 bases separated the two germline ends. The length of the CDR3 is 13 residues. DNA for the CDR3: TGTGCCAGTAGTACCCGGGTGGCGGGCGAGCAGTACTTC. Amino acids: CASSTRVAGEQYF.

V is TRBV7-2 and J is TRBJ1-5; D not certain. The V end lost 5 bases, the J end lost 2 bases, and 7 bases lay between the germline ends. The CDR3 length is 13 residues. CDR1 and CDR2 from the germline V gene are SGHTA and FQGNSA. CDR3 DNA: TGTGCCAGCAGCGTTCGAGGCAATCAGCCCCAGCATTTT. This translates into CASSVRGNQPQHF.

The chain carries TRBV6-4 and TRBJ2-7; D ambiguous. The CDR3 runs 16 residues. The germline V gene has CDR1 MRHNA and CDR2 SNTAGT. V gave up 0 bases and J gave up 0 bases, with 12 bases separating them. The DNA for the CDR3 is TGTGCCAGCAGTGACTCGGCCCAGGTCAGCTCCTACGAGCAGTACTTC. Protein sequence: CASSDSAQVSSYEQYF.

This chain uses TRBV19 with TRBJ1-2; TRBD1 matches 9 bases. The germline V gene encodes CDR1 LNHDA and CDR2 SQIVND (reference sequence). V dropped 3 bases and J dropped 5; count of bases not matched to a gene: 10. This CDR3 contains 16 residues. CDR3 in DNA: TGTGCCAGTAGTATTAGGGGACAGGGCGCGGGATATGGCTACACCTTC. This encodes CASSIRGQGAGYGYTF.